Below, 30 T cell receptor beta chains from the same sample are listed, as sequenced in a study of shared clonotypes between healthy human individuals. The repertoire was sequenced with immunoSEQ multiplex PCR; TCRdb's copy has only in-frame clones and lacks some. This table has about 980,000 clones, 60% to 85% appearing once. Sequencing was done on a sample of memory CD4+ T cells sorted from blood. Regarding subset: CD45RA-negative fraction. These receptors were taken from a man aged 18 to 29 in good health.

This chain connects TRBV6-6 to TRBJ1-5; no firm D call. CDR1 and CDR2 (germline): MNHNY, SVGAGI (reference sequence). Trimming pared 7 bases from V and 7 bases from J, leaving 14 bases between. The length of the CDR3 is 13 residues. The CDR3 DNA follows: TGTGCCAGCACTCCCCAAGACAAACAGCCCCAGCATTTT. Its translation is CASTPQDKQPQHF.

This rearrangement joins TRBV7-3 to TRBJ1-1, with D unresolved. V lost 1 base, J lost 7 bases, and 10 bases lay in between. Looked up from germline, CDR1 is SGHTA and CDR2 is FQGTGA. The length of the CDR3 is 13 residues. In DNA form, the CDR3 reads TGTGCCAGCAGCTTAAAGGGAGGCGTTGAAGCTTTCTTT. It translates to CASSLKGGVEAFF.

This clone was recorded at least ten times. Other DNA sequences in the sample encode the same CDR3. The V and J genes are TRBV14 and TRBJ1-1; 7 bases agree with TRBD1. V was pared by 3 bases and J by 4 bases, with 5 bases of the junction left unmatched. The CDR3 sequence is 14 residues long. CDR1 is SGHDN, CDR2 FVKESK, per germline. In DNA, the CDR3 is TGTGCCAGCAGCCAGGGACAGAGACTCACTGAAGCTTTCTTT. Protein product: CASSQGQRLTEAFF.

The V and J genes are TRBV5-1 and TRBJ2-1; 9 bases align to TRBD2. Per the germline V gene, CDR1 is SGHRS and CDR2 is YFSETQ. The CDR3 runs to 13 residues. The trim removed 6 bases at V and 9 bases at J, leaving 7 bases unmatched. CDR3 nucleotide sequence: TGCGCCAGCACCCGGACTAGCGAGGGTGAGCAGTTCTTC. It codes for CASTRTSEGEQFF.

This clone was seen only a few times. The gene calls are TRBV27 and TRBJ1-5; D unclear. CDR1 is MNHEY and CDR2 is SMNVEV in the germline V gene (reference sequence). The CDR3 runs to 14 residues. Trimming took off 4 bases at V and 11 bases at J, with 18 bases between the two ends. The CDR3 reads CASSSQTAIGTQHF. The CDR3 DNA sequence: TGTGCCAGCAGTTCACAGACCGCCATCGGGACCCAGCATTTT.

This clone was found a few times. CDR3 loop: CASSDPGRDFSGNTIYF. The DNA for the CDR3 is TGTGCCAGCAGTGATCCGGGACGGGATTTCTCTGGAAACACCATATATTTT. V and J are TRBV6-1 and TRBJ1-3, with D perhaps TRBD1 (5 bases). V was cut by 3 bases and J by 0 bases, with 15 bases left in between. Germline V gene lookup returns CDR1 MNHNS and CDR2 SASEGT. The CDR3 extends over 17 amino acids.

The chain combines TRBV7-2 with TRBJ1-3, with D uncertain. Germline V gene sequence: CDR1 SGHTA, CDR2 FQGNSA. This CDR3 has 14 amino acids. The ends were cut back, 1 base at V and 0 bases at J, with 4 bases in the middle. CDR3 region: CASSLGRSGNTIYF. DNA of the CDR3: TGTGCCAGCAGCTTAGGGCGCTCTGGAAACACCATATATTTT. The full variable domain, rest sourced from reference TRBV7-2 and TRBJ1-3, is GAGVSQSPSNKVTEKGKDVELRCDPISGHTALYWYRQSLGQGLEFLIYFQGNSAPDKSGLPSDRFSAERTGGSVSTLTIQRTQQEDSAVYLCASSLGRSGNTIYFGEGSWLTVV.

The chain uses TRBV2 and TRBJ2-1; D gene unclear. Germline values: CDR1 SNHLY, CDR2 FYNNEI. Trimming pared 4 bases from V and 2 bases from J, leaving 12 bases between. CDR3 length: 15 residues. The CDR3 DNA reads as TGTGCCAGCAGTGTGGAAGCCACGGCCTACAATGAGCAGTTCTTC. Translation gives CASSVEATAYNEQFF. Full variable domain (missing parts from reference TRBV2 and TRBJ2-1): EPEVTQTPSHQVTQMGQEVILRCVPISNHLYFYWYRQILGQKVEFLVSFYNNEISEKSEIFDDQFSVERPDGSNFTLKIRSTKLEDSAMYFCASSVEATAYNEQFFGPGTRLTVL.

The chain joins TRBV18 to TRBJ2-7; D uncertain. This CDR3 comprises 13 residues. V lost 6 bases, J lost 5 bases, and 14 bases lay in between. CDR1 and CDR2 from the germline V gene are KGHSH and LQKENI. The CDR3 sequence is CASSDGRSDEQYF. The CDR3, as DNA: TGTGCCAGCTCTGACGGAAGGAGTGACGAGCAGTACTTC.

This clone was counted only a few times. This rearrangement joins TRBV7-2 to TRBJ2-7, with 10 bases aligning to TRBD2. CDR3 size: 16 residues. The junction had 5 bases not matched to a gene; V was cut back by 1 base and J by 2 bases. Germline V CDR1 and CDR2: SGHTA, FQGNSA. The CDR3 DNA reads TGTGCCAGCAGCTTAGTAAGCACTAGCGGGGCCTACGAGCAGTACTTC. It yields the protein CASSLVSTSGAYEQYF. Combining the CDR3 with reference TRBV7-2 and TRBJ2-7 gives the whole variable domain GAGVSQSPSNKVTEKGKDVELRCDPISGHTALYWYRQSLGQGLEFLIYFQGNSAPDKSGLPSDRFSAERTGGSVSTLTIQRTQQEDSAVYLCASSLVSTSGAYEQYFGPGTRLTVT.

The sample holds a few counts of this clone. The chain employs TRBV28 and TRBJ1-2; 10 bases map to TRBD1. The V and J ends lost 5 bases and 7 bases, in that order; junction bases with no gene match: 7. Germline CDR1 is MDHEN and CDR2 is SYDVKM. The CDR3 has 14 residues. The CDR3 here is CASSNARDRGGYTF. CDR3 coding DNA: TGTGCCAGCAGTAACGCCCGGGACAGGGGTGGCTACACCTTC.

This clone occurred a few times. The rearrangement joins TRBV6-6 to TRBJ2-7, with TRBD1 identical over 7 bases. The CDR3 spans 15 residues. After removal of 5 bases from V and 3 bases from J, the junction contained 10 bases not matched to a gene. CDR1 is MNHNY and CDR2 is SVGAGI in the germline V gene (reference sequence). This chain's CDR3 is CASSPDRSNHYEQYF. The CDR3 nucleotides are TGTGCCAGCAGTCCGGACAGGAGCAACCACTACGAGCAGTACTTC.

Only one count was recorded for this clone. The rearrangement joins TRBV6-5 to TRBJ2-1; 7 bases map to TRBD1. V was clipped by 0 bases and J by 9 bases; unmatched bases: 8. Germline CDR1 is MNHEY and CDR2 is SVGAGI. The CDR3 is 15 amino acids. The CDR3 region is CASSYSGGAVVEQFF. Here the CDR3 DNA reads TGTGCCAGCAGTTACTCAGGGGGCGCGGTGGTTGAGCAGTTCTTC.

This chain links TRBV11-2 with TRBJ2-1, with unresolved D. V was pared by 10 bases and J by 7 bases, with 20 bases between. CDR1 SGHAT and CDR2 FQNNGV come from the germline V gene. This CDR3 is built from 14 residues. This chain's CDR3 is CATLSLSKENEQFF. DNA of the CDR3: TGTGCCACCTTGAGCCTCTCCAAGGAAAATGAGCAGTTCTTC.

This clone was picked up a small number of times. The DNA for the CDR3 is TGTGCCAGCGGATTCAGAACAAGGTCTGGGGCCAACGTCCTGACTTTC. It translates to CASGFRTRSGANVLTF. The chain has TRBV2 and TRBJ2-6; D ambiguous. This CDR3 spans 16 amino acids. V lost 8 bases and J 1 base, leaving 15 bases between the germline ends. Germline loops: CDR1 SNHLY, CDR2 FYNNEI.

This rearrangement joins TRBV7-9 to TRBJ1-4; D not certain. The V gene's germline CDR1 is SEHNR and CDR2 FQNEAQ (reference sequence). V lost 4 bases to trimming and J lost 5 bases, with 14 bases between them. CDR3 length: 15 amino acids. The CDR3 here is CASSWPQIPNEKLFF. For the CDR3, the DNA is TGTGCCAGCAGCTGGCCTCAGATCCCGAATGAAAAACTGTTTTTT.

The V call is TRBV4-3, the J call TRBJ2-1; 7 bases fit TRBD1. Trimming at V came to 0 bases and at J to 4 bases, leaving 3 bases not matched to a gene. CDR1 is LGHNA, CDR2 YSLEER, per germline. CDR3 length equals 15 residues. CDR3: CASSQEGQLYNEQFF. The CDR3 coding sequence is TGCGCCAGCAGCCAAGAGGGACAGTTATACAATGAGCAGTTCTTC.

The chain uses TRBV5-1 and TRBJ2-7; 7 bases map to TRBD1. The germline CDR1 and CDR2 sequences are SGHRS and YFSETQ. Trimming took 5 bases from V and 2 from J; bases not matched to a gene: 10. There are 15 residues in the CDR3. DNA for the CDR3: TGCGCCAGCAGAATAGGACAGGCCGTTCCCTACGAGCAGTACTTC. Translated, it gives CASRIGQAVPYEQYF.

V is TRBV5-6 and J is TRBJ1-6; no firm D call. Trimming pared 0 bases from V and 8 bases from J, leaving 3 bases between. Germline V gene sequence: CDR1 SGHDT, CDR2 YYEEEE. The CDR3 is 12 amino acids. CDR3 in amino acids: CASSLEYSPLHF. CDR3 in DNA: TGTGCCAGCAGCTTGGAGTATTCACCCCTCCACTTT. Drawing the rest from reference TRBV5-6 and TRBJ1-6, the complete variable domain is DAGVTQSPTHLIKTRGQQVTLRCSPKSGHDTVSWYQQALGQGPQFIFQYYEEEERQRGNFPDRFSGHQFPNYSSELNVNALLLGDSALYLCASSLEYSPLHFGNGTRLTVT.

The chain employs TRBV6-5 and TRBJ2-2; no firm D call. Germline V lookup: CDR1 MNHEY, CDR2 SVGAGI. V was clipped by 6 bases and J by 0 bases, with 5 bases between them. The CDR3 runs to 13 residues. DNA of the CDR3: TGTGCCAGCAGCCGCTCGAACACCGGGGAGCTGTTTTTT. This translates into CASSRSNTGELFF.

V usage is TRBV6-5 and J usage is TRBJ2-5; 8 bases match TRBD2. The germline CDR1 and CDR2 sequences are MNHEY and SVGAGI. The V and J ends lost 2 bases and 7 bases, in that order; junction bases with no gene match: 3. CDR3 length: 13 residues. As DNA, the CDR3 is TGTGCCAGCAGTTACGAGGCGGGAGGGACCCAGTACTTC. Amino acid sequence: CASSYEAGGTQYF.

The rearrangement uses TRBV4-2 and TRBJ2-5; D uncertain. Germline CDR1 reads LGHNA; CDR2 reads YNFKEQ. CDR3 length: 14 amino acids. V lost 0 bases, J lost 4 bases, and 9 bases lay in between. CDR3 in amino acids: CASSQEPGSETQYF. The DNA for the CDR3 is TGTGCCAGCAGCCAAGAACCCGGGTCAGAGACCCAGTACTTC.

The CDR3 spells CASSLRPGRGAEAFF. For the CDR3, the DNA is TGCGCCAGCAGCTTGAGGCCAGGGAGAGGCGCTGAAGCTTTCTTT. This chain links TRBV5-1 with TRBJ1-1; TRBD1 is a possible D gene (5 bases). This CDR3 contains 15 residues. Per the germline V gene, CDR1 is SGHRS and CDR2 is YFSETQ. Trimming left V 1 base short and J 6 bases short, with 16 bases between. Supplemented by reference TRBV5-1 and TRBJ1-1, the full variable domain reads KAGVTQTPRYLIKTRGQQVTLSCSPISGHRSVSWYQQTPGQGLQFLFEYFSETQRNKGNFPGRFSGRQFSNSRSEMNVSTLELGDSALYLCASSLRPGRGAEAFFGQGTRLTVV.

V usage is TRBV23-1 and J usage is TRBJ2-5; D uncertain. TRBV23-1 is marked as an open reading frame, function uncertain. The germline V and J ends were trimmed by 3 bases and 3 bases, with 14 bases remaining between them. The CDR3 is 15 residues long. The CDR3 bases are TGCGCCAGCAGTCATTGCGACACCCTGGAAGAGACCCAGTACTTC. Translation: CASSHCDTLEETQYF.

This chain links TRBV9 with TRBJ2-7; no clear D gene. CDR3 length: 15 residues. V gave up 0 bases and J gave up 3 bases, with 13 bases separating them. Germline lookup yields CDR1 SGDLS and CDR2 YYNGEE. The CDR3 region has the DNA TGTGCCAGCAGCGTAGGGGCAGAAGGGTACTACGAGCAGTACTTC. Translated: CASSVGAEGYYEQYF.

This clone occurred a few times. This rearrangement joins TRBV4-1 to TRBJ1-4; no clear D gene. The CDR3 has 15 amino acids. Germline V gene data show CDR1 as MGHRA and CDR2 as YSYEKL. The V end was cut by 3 bases, the J end by 5 bases, with 13 bases between. The CDR3 nucleotides read TGCGCCAGCAGCCATTCAAATCAGAAAAATGAAAAACTGTTTTTT. The encoded protein is CASSHSNQKNEKLFF.

CDR3 sequence reads: CASSAQYRKGANVLTF. The CDR3 DNA sequence: TGTGCCAGCAGTGCCCAATATAGGAAGGGGGCCAACGTCCTGACTTTC. The chain links TRBV27 to TRBJ2-6, with D unresolved. CDR3 length: 16 amino acids. V shed 5 bases and J shed 4 bases, with 15 bases lying between them. Germline V CDR1 and CDR2: MNHEY, SMNVEV (reference sequence).

The gene calls are TRBV7-6 and TRBJ1-1, with D uncertain. The V end lost 7 bases, the J end lost 3 bases, and 12 bases lay between the germline ends. CDR1 and CDR2 (germline): SGHVS, FNYEAQ. The CDR3 extends over 13 amino acids. The CDR3 nucleotides read TGTGCCAGCACCGAAAGCCGGGACACTGAAGCTTTCTTT. This translates into CASTESRDTEAFF.

V usage is TRBV7-2 and J usage is TRBJ1-1; D ambiguous. This CDR3 region has 15 residues. V lost 2 bases and J lost 0, with 10 bases in between. The V gene's germline CDR1 is SGHTA and CDR2 FQGNSA. CDR3: CASSLSSSLNTEAFF. In nucleotides, the CDR3 is TGTGCCAGCAGCTTATCTAGCTCCCTGAACACTGAAGCTTTCTTT.

DNA of the CDR3: TGTGCCAGCAAGCTCAACTCCTACGAGCAGTACTTC. Translating gives CASKLNSYEQYF. J is TRBJ2-7 and V is TRBV6-1; D gene ambiguous. CDR1 is MNHNS, CDR2 SASEGT, per germline. Trimming pared 7 bases from V and 0 bases from J, leaving 7 bases between. The CDR3 totals 12 residues.